Below, one TCR beta chain is given with its context. This sample is part of a study of blood T cell repertoires in COVID-19. As for the study in general: Italy, Spain and the United States were the sources of the convalescent and acute COVID-19 samples. PBMCs, B-cell-depleted T cells, or T cells provided the cDNA or gDNA that made up the material.

The germline V gene has CDR1 LGHDT and CDR2 YNNKEL (reference sequence). CDR3 length: 17 amino acids. With V trimmed by 4 bases and J by 1 base, 10 bases remained unmatched. Authors' analysis steps: Estimated nucleated cell counts came from reference gene primer amplification. The repertoire was sequenced with immunoSEQ multiplex PCR; TCRdb's copy has only in-frame clones and lacks some. V, J and clone size are taken as reported in that table, and D and trimming were inferred from the DNA itself. The sample yields about 89,000 clones, around 88% seen once. The gene calls are TRBV3-1 (or the pseudogene TRBV3-2) and TRBJ1-2, with TRBD1 matching over 9 bases. The TCR comes from a man aged 55-75 years with acute or convalescent COVID-19. The sample consisted of peripheral blood. The CDR3 DNA reads TGTGCCAGCAGCCGTCCTCTCGGGACAGGGCTTAACTATGGCTACACCTTC. It codes for CASSRPLGTGLNYGYTF.